The source of this TCR beta chain is a study of human T cells and chemical hapten exposure. On the study more broadly: 2% DPC was applied to approximately 2 cm by approximately 2 cm of upper inner arm skin for sensitization.

CDR1 is MNHEY, CDR2 SVGAGI, per germline. This CDR3 is built from 13 residues. V lost 7 bases and J lost 7; bases outside the gene matches: 3. Methods used by the authors: About 97,000 TCRs per sample was the median, with a range of 23,224 to 690,600. TCRdb independently ran MiXCR on the RACE reads; one entry per CDR3 protein. Here the V and J calls rest on TCRdb's processing, not on the authors' analysis. The sample yields more than 95,000 distinct CDR3 sequences, around 10% seen once. There are many counts of this clonotype. The antigen remains undetermined. General study points: DPC sensitization produced no change in TCRs with frequency above 1 in 1000.

Specified time point: patch test 1, 2 weeks after DPC sensitization. Sample treatment: therapeutic diphenylcyclopropenone sensitization with weekly scalp DPC. The J gene is TRBJ2-5, the V gene TRBV6-5; 13 bases fit TRBD2. The sequencing here drew on whole blood, taken in connection with sensitization to the hapten diphenylcyclopropenone (DPC). This sequence was found in a woman aged 45-60 years with alopecia areata. Some clones in this sample may be carry-over from other donors' samples. The CDR3 coding sequence is TGTGCCAGCACGGGACTAGCGGGACGGACCCAGTACTTC. The encoded protein is CASTGLAGRTQYF.